This TCR beta chain is drawn from a study of cytomegalovirus exposure and HLA in healthy donors. Study-wide findings and caveats: Specific recognition of CMV antigens was confirmed in vitro for a few chains (all CMV-associated). Reported findings show TCR beta sequences accurately forecast HLA-A and HLA-B alleles in most subjects.

All the people who gave samples were healthy bone marrow donors. The donors, nominally healthy at sampling, likely had unrecorded immune exposures. The primer mix had 60 Vbeta and 13 Jbeta primers. Profiling relied on immunoSEQ multiplex PCR, and the TCRdb table lists in-frame clones only, not all of them. The sample yields about 150,000 clones, 77% seen once. The CDR3 is 14 residues long. CDR1 is SGHDN and CDR2 is FVKESK in the germline V gene. J was trimmed by 2 bases and V by 3 bases; bases with no gene match: 2. Notes on this clone: Antigen: not known.

V gene TRBV14 combines with J gene TRBJ1-2; 8 bases map to TRBD1. This TCR was recovered from a woman between 40 and 50 years old in good health and CMV-seronegative. Sequenced: PBMCs. The DNA for the CDR3 is TGTGCCAGCAGCCAGGACAGGGCAAACTATGGCTACACCTTC. This gives the protein CASSQDRANYGYTF.